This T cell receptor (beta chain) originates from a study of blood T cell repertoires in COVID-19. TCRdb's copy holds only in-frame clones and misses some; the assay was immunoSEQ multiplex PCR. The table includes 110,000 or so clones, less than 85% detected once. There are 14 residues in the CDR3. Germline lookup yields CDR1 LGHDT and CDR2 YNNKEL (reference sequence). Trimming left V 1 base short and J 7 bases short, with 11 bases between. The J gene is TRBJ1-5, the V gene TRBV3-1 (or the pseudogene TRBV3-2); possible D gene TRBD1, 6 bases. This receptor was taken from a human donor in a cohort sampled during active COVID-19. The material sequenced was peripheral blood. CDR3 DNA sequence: TGTGCCAGCAGCCAAGCACAGGGCGAGCAGCCCCAGCATTTT. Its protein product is CASSQAQGEQPQHF.